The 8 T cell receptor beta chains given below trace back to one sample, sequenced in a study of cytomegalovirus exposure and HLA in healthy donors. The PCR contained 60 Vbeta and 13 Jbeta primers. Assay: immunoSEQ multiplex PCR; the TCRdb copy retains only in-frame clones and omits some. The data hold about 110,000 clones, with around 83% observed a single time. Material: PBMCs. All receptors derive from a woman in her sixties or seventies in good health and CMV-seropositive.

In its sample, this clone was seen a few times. The CDR3, as DNA: TGTGCCAGCAGCCGACTAGCTGCCGGGGAGCTGTTTTTT. This translates into CASSRLAAGELFF. The chain uses TRBV6-5 and TRBJ2-2, with 7 bases matching TRBD2. This CDR3 region has 13 residues. The germline V gene has CDR1 MNHEY and CDR2 SVGAGI. V lost 6 bases, J lost 6 bases, and 4 bases stayed unmatched.

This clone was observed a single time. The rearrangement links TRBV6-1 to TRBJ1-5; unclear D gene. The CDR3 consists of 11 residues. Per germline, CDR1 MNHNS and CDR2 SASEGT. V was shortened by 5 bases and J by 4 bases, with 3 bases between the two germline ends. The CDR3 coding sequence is TGTGCCAGCAGTCAAAATCAGCCCCAGCATTTT. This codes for CASSQNQPQHF.

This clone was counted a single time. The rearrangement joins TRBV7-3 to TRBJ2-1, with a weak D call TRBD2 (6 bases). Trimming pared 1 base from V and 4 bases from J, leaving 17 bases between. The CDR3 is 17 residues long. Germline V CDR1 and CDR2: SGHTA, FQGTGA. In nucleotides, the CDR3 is TGTGCCAGCAGCTTAATGGGTAGCGGTATCGGTTACAATGAGCAGTTCTTC. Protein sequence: CASSLMGSGIGYNEQFF.

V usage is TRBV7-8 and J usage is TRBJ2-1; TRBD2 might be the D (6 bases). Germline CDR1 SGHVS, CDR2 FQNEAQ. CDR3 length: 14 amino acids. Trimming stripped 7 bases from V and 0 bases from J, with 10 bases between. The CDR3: CASIRGSSYNEQFF. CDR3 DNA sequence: TGTGCCAGCATCCGGGGGAGCTCCTACAATGAGCAGTTCTTC.

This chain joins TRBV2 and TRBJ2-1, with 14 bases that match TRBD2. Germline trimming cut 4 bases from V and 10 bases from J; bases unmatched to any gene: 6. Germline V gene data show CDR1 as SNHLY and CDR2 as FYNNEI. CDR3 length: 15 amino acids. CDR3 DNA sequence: TGTGCCAGCAGTGTCGCCGGGACTAGCGGGAGAGAGCAGTTCTTC. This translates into CASSVAGTSGREQFF.

CDR3 DNA sequence: TGTGCCGTCTCCGACAGCCAGAACACTGAAGCTTTCTTT. Protein product: CAVSDSQNTEAFF. The chain couples TRBV10-3 to TRBJ1-1; TRBD1 is a possible D gene (5 bases). CDR3 length: 13 amino acids. Germline lookup yields CDR1 ENHRY and CDR2 SYGVKD. Trimming left V 11 bases short and J 1 base short, with 14 bases between.

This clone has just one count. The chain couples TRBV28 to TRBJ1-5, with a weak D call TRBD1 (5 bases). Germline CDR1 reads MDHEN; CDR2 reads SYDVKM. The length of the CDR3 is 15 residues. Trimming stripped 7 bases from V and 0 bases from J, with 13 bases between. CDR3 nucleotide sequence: TGTGCCAGCACCAGGGCTGGGTATAGCAATCAGCCCCAGCATTTT. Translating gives CASTRAGYSNQPQHF.

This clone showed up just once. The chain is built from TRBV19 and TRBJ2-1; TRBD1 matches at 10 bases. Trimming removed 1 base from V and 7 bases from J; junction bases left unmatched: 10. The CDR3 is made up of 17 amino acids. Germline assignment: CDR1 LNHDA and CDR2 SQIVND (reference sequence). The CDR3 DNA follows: TGTGCCAGTAGTATAGCAGTCACGAGGGACAGGGGTAATGAGCAGTTCTTC. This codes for CASSIAVTRDRGNEQFF.